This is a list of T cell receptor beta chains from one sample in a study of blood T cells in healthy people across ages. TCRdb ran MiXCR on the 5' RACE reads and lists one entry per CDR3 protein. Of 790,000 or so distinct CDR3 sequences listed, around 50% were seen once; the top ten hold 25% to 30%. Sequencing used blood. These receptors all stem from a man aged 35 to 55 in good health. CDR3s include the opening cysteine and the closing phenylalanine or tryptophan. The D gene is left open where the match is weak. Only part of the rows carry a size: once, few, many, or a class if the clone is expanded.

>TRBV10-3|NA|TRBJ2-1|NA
CAIGLGTGVEQFF
TGTGCCATCGGGTTGGGTACAGGCGTTGAGCAGTTCTTC
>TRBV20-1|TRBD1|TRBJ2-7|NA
CSVSRGQGAYEQYF
TGCAGTGTCTCCAGGGGTCAGGGGGCTTACGAGCAGTACTTC
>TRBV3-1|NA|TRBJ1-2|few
CASSQDVGVGGYTF
TGTGCCAGCAGCCAAGATGTCGGTGTTGGAGGCTACACCTTC
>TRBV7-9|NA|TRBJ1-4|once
CACSLSRIEKLFF
TGTGCCTGCAGCTTATCCCGCATTGAAAAACTGTTTTTT
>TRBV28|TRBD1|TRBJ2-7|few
CASSFGTGGFFEQYF
TGTGCCAGCAGTTTTGGGACAGGGGGCTTTTTCGAGCAGTACTTC
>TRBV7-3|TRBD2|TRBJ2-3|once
CASSFGSGSGRTDTQYF
TGTGCCAGCAGCTTCGGCAGCGGGAGCGGGAGAACAGATACGCAGTATTTT
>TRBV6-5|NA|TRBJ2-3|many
CASSYFPADTQYF
TGTGCCAGCAGTTACTTCCCAGCAGATACGCAGTATTTT
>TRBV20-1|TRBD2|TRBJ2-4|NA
CSASRDLGGMIAKNIQYF
TGCAGTGCTAGTCGGGACTTGGGGGGGATGATAGCCAAAAACATTCAGTACTTC
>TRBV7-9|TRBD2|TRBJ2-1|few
CASSPISTRGAENEQFF
TGTGCCAGCAGCCCCATAAGCACGCGGGGGGCGGAAAATGAGCAGTTCTTC
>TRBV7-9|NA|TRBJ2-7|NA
CASSLVLTQGRVEQYF
TGTGCCAGCAGCTTAGTTTTAACACAGGGTCGCGTCGAGCAGTACTTC
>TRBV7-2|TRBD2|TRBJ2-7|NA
CASSLWGGISSYEQYF
TGTGCCAGCAGCTTATGGGGGGGAATAAGCTCCTACGAGCAGTACTTC
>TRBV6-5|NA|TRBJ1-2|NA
CASSYGMGGYTF
TGTGCCAGCAGTTATGGTATGGGGGGCTACACCTTC
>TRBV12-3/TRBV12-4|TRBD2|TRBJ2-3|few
CASSFGGSRSTDTQYF
TGTGCCAGCAGTTTCGGCGGGAGCCGAAGCACAGATACGCAGTATTTT
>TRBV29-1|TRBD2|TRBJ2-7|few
CSGQTTAGGEQYF
TGCAGCGGCCAAACGACAGCGGGAGGCGAGCAGTACTTC
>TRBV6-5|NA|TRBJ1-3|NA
CASSWRITGNAGNTIYF
TGTGCCAGCAGTTGGCGGATTACCGGGAATGCTGGAAACACCATATATTTT
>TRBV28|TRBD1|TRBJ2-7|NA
CASSLPGQVSYEQYF
TGTGCCAGCAGTTTACCGGGACAGGTTTCCTACGAGCAGTACTTC
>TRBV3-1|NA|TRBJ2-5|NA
CASSQRGLETQYF
TGTGCCAGCAGCCAGCGGGGTCTGGAGACCCAGTACTTC
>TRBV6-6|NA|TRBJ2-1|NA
CASSYKAYDEQFF
TGTGCCAGCAGTTACAAGGCATACGATGAGCAGTTCTTC
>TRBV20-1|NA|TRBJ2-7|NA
CSASGNFRGDGEQYF
TGCAGTGCTAGTGGCAATTTTAGGGGGGATGGCGAGCAGTACTTC
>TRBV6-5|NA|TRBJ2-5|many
CASRPRPAAVQETQYF
TGTGCCAGCAGACCCCGGCCAGCGGCGGTCCAAGAGACCCAGTACTTC
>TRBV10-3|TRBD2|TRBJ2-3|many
CAISDSSGGGTSTDTQYF
TGTGCCATCAGTGATTCTAGCGGGGGGGGAACTAGCACAGATACGCAGTATTTT
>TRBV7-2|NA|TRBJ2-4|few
CASSLPLAKNIQYF
TGTGCCAGCAGCTTGCCACTAGCCAAAAACATTCAGTACTTC
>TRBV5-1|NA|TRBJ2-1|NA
CASRSGHNEQFF
TGCGCCAGCAGGTCCGGGCACAATGAGCAGTTCTTC
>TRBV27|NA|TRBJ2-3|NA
CASSLSNRVTETQYF
TGTGCCAGCAGTTTATCGAACAGGGTTACAGAGACGCAGTATTTT
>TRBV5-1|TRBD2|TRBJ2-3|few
CASSFVSARARGGTTDTQYF
TGCGCCAGCAGCTTTGTCAGTGCACGAGCGCGGGGGGGAACCACAGATACGCAGTATTTT
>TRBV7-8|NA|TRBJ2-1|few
CASSSSTGFVEQFF
TGTGCCAGCAGCTCAAGTACAGGGTTCGTTGAGCAGTTCTTC
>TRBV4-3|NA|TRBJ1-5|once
CASSQRPGPQGGNQPQHF
TGCGCCAGCAGCCAAAGACCGGGACCTCAAGGTGGCAATCAGCCCCAGCATTTT
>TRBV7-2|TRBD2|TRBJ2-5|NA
CASSPGTSGEEAQYF
TGTGCCAGCAGCCCCGGGACTAGCGGGGAAGAGGCCCAGTACTTC
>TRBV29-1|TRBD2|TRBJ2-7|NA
CSVPGTSTSYEQYF
TGCAGCGTACCTGGGACTAGCACATCATATGAGCAGTACTTC
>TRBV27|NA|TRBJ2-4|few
CASSGGNIQYF
TGTGCCAGCTCGGGTGGGAACATTCAGTACTTC
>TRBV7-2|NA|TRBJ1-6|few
CASSLSLRSSYNSPLHF
TGTGCCAGCAGCTTAAGCCTCAGGAGCTCCTATAATTCACCCCTCCACTTT
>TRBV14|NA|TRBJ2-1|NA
CASSQEISYFNEQFF
TGTGCCAGCAGCCAAGAAATATCTTACTTCAATGAGCAGTTCTTC
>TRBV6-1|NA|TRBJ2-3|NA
CASRGGLDTDTQYF
TGTGCCAGCAGGGGCGGGTTAGACACAGATACGCAGTATTTT
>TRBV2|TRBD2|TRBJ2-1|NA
CASSDLRAGGYNEQFF
TGTGCCAGCAGTGATCTTAGAGCGGGAGGGTACAATGAGCAGTTCTTC
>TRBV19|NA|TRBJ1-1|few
CASTPDLDSGVSEAFF
TGTGCCAGTACTCCCGACCTCGACAGTGGTGTCTCTGAAGCTTTCTTT
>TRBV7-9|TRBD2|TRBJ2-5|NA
CASSWTSGSRETQYF
TGTGCCAGCAGCTGGACTAGCGGGAGTCGGGAGACCCAGTACTTC
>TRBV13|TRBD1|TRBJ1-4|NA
CASSVSGTAGEKLFF
TGTGCCAGCAGCGTCTCCGGGACAGCCGGTGAAAAACTGTTTTTT
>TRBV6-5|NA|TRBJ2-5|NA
CASSSGGADRETQYF
TGTGCCAGCAGTTCTGGGGGGGCAGACCGAGAGACCCAGTACTTC
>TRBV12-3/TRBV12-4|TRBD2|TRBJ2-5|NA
CASSRSTGLAGGETQYF
TGTGCCAGCAGTCGTTCAACGGGACTAGCGGGGGGAGAGACCCAGTACTTC
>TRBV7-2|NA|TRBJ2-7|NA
CASSNQGAYEQYF
TGTGCCAGCAGTAACCAGGGTGCCTACGAGCAGTACTTC
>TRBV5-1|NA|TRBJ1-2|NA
CASSLGTEVLGYGYTF
TGCGCCAGCAGCTTGGGGACAGAGGTTCTGGGATATGGCTACACCTTC
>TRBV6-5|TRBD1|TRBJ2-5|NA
CASSYSSRDSREKETQYF
TGTGCCAGCAGTTACTCAAGCCGGGACAGCCGAGAAAAAGAGACCCAGTACTTC
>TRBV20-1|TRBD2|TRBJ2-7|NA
CSGTSGRAIAYEQYF
TGCAGCGGGACTAGCGGGAGGGCCATAGCCTACGAGCAGTACTTC
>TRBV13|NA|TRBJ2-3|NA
CASSLARTTGRTDTQYF
TGTGCCAGCAGCCTCGCGAGAACGACAGGCCGCACAGATACGCAGTATTTT
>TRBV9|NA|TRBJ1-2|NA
CASSVAGDPWADLNNGYTF
TGTGCCAGCAGCGTAGCAGGGGACCCGTGGGCAGACCTAAACAATGGCTACACCTTC
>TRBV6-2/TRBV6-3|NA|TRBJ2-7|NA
CASAGAYEQYF
TGTGCCAGCGCAGGAGCCTACGAGCAGTACTTC
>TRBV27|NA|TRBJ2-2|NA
CASSPLTSGTGELFF
TGTGCCAGCAGTCCCTTGACTAGTGGGACCGGGGAGCTGTTTTTT
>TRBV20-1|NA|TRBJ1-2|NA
CSAVTGSVYGYTF
TGCAGTGCCGTCACAGGGTCGGTCTATGGCTACACCTTC
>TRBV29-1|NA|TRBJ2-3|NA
CSPGTGDTQYF
TGCAGCCCCGGGACGGGAGATACGCAGTATTTT
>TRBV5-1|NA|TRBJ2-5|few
CASSQGMGETQYF
TGCGCCAGCAGCCAGGGGATGGGAGAGACCCAGTACTTC
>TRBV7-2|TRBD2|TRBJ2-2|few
CASSSGTSGGASGELFF
TGTGCCAGCAGCTCCGGGACTAGCGGGGGGGCCTCCGGGGAGCTGTTTTTT
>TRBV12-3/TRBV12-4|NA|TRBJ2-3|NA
CASSPGTSEAIADTQYF
TGTGCCAGCAGTCCCGGGACCTCCGAGGCCATAGCGGATACGCAGTATTTT
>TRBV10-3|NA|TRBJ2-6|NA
CAIRGSSGANVLTF
TGTGCCATCAGGGGGAGCTCTGGGGCCAACGTCCTGACTTTC
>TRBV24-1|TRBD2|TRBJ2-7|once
CATSLTSGQLGSYNEQYF
TGTGCCACCAGTCTCACTAGCGGGCAACTAGGGTCCTACAATGAGCAGTACTTC
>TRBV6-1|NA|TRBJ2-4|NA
CASSDSTTKNIQYF
TGTGCCAGTAGTGATAGTACTACCAAAAACATTCAGTACTTC